The entry that follows covers one TCR beta chain sequence. V was trimmed by 3 bases and J by 1 base, leaving 6 bases between them. Germline V gives CDR1 SGHTA, CDR2 FQGNSA. This CDR3 is built from 14 residues. This record belongs to a study of blood T cell repertoires in COVID-19. Study-level background: Samples of COVID-19 (acute and convalescent) were obtained from the United States, Italy and Spain.

How the authors handled the data: Scientists estimated how many nucleated cells there were by amplifying reference gene primers. Assay used: immunoSEQ multiplex PCR; TCRdb lists only in-frame clones, some missing. The DNA was the basis for D and trimming; V, J and clone size are from that table. The repertoire consists of roughly 180,000 clones, with 81% occurring once and the leading ten covering approximately 10%. Patients of the Seattle cohort, enrolled during active infection, were followed longitudinally. This TCR was sampled from a woman aged 40 to 50 with COVID-19, enrolled during active disease. The rearrangement uses TRBV7-2 and TRBJ2-2, with D uncertain. Input material: peripheral blood. CDR3 loop: CASSFPGNTGELFF. The CDR3 DNA reads TGTGCCAGCAGCTTCCCCGGGAACACCGGGGAGCTGTTTTTT.